These 30 T cell receptor beta chains came from one sample sequenced in a study of radiation and T cells in renal cell carcinoma. Noted time point: baseline pretreatment blood. Noted treatment: 15 Gy SBRT to primary tumor, nephrectomy 4 weeks later. The method was immunoSEQ multiplex PCR; TCRdb's version includes in-frame clones alone and lacks a portion of them. The table lists more than 140,000 clones, approximately 87% of them singletons. The sequences come from blood, collected from a patient whose treatment included radiotherapy and nephrectomy. The receptors originated from a woman aged 45-59 years with renal cell carcinoma.

This rearrangement joins TRBV5-1 to TRBJ1-2, with 8 bases identical to TRBD1. Germline trimming cut 4 bases from V and 6 bases from J; bases unmatched to any gene: 11. The CDR3 consists of 15 residues. The germline V gene has CDR1 SGHRS and CDR2 YFSETQ. The chain's CDR3 is CASSPSRDRRNGYTF. DNA for the CDR3: TGCGCCAGCAGCCCATCCCGGGACAGGAGAAATGGCTACACCTTC.

The chain has TRBV29-1 and TRBJ1-1; TRBD1 matches at 7 bases. The CDR3 runs to 13 residues. Germline lookup yields CDR1 SQVTM and CDR2 ANQGSEA. V was pared by 7 bases and J by 1 base, with 6 bases of the junction left unmatched. In DNA form, the CDR3 reads TGCAGCGGGCGACAGGGACCGAACACTGAAGCTTTCTTT. Translating gives CSGRQGPNTEAFF. Complete variable domain (other parts from reference TRBV29-1 and TRBJ1-1): SAVISQKPSRDICQRGTSLTIQCQVDSQVTMMFWYRQQPGQSLTLIATANQGSEATYESGFVIDKFPISRPNLTFSTLTVSNMSPEDSSIYLCSGRQGPNTEAFFGQGTRLTVV.

The chain carries TRBV5-1 and TRBJ1-5; 7 positions match TRBD1. Losses at the gene ends were 5 bases for V and 3 bases for J; bases not matched to a gene: 5. The germline CDR1 and CDR2 sequences are SGHRS and YFSETQ. The CDR3 runs to 14 residues. This chain's CDR3 is CASRWGTDNQPQHF. DNA of the CDR3: TGCGCCAGCAGGTGGGGGACAGACAATCAGCCCCAGCATTTT.

The chain uses TRBV5-4 and TRBJ1-2; 8 bases map to TRBD1. The CDR3 length is 13 residues. Germline-derived CDR1 and CDR2 are SGHNT and YYREEE (reference sequence). The V gene end was trimmed by 4 bases and the J gene end by 4 bases; junction bases not matched to a gene: 3. The chain's CDR3 is CASSQDRAYGYTF. The CDR3 nucleotides are TGTGCCAGCAGCCAGGACAGGGCCTATGGCTACACCTTC.

This sequence joins TRBV6-5 and TRBJ2-4; D gene ambiguous. Germline V gene lookup returns CDR1 MNHEY and CDR2 SVGAGI. Trimming shortened V by 2 bases and J by 0 bases, and 2 bases separated the two germline ends. This CDR3 has 13 amino acids. The chain's CDR3 is CASSYRAKNIQYF. The CDR3 DNA is TGTGCCAGCAGTTACAGAGCCAAAAACATTCAGTACTTC.

This clone was seen a few times. The chain combines TRBV30 with TRBJ1-2; maybe TRBD1 (5 bases). Germline V gene sequence: CDR1 GTSNPN, CDR2 SVGIG (reference sequence). V lost 2 bases and J 6 bases, leaving 10 bases between the germline ends. The CDR3 extends over 12 amino acids. CDR3 nucleotides: TGTGCCTGGAGTAAAGACAGTCATGGCTACACCTTC. Amino acid sequence: CAWSKDSHGYTF.

V is TRBV19 and J is TRBJ2-7, with D maybe TRBD1 (5 bases). The CDR3 runs 15 residues. V was clipped by 5 bases and J by 0 bases, with 14 bases between them. Per the germline V gene, CDR1 is LNHDA and CDR2 is SQIVND (reference sequence). For the CDR3, the DNA is TGTGCCAGTAGTCCGACTCACAGGAGCTCCTACGAGCAGTACTTC. This sequence encodes CASSPTHRSSYEQYF.

This clone appeared once. CDR3 sequence: CASRILAGESYEQYF. The CDR3 nucleotides read TGCGCCAGCAGGATACTAGCGGGAGAGTCCTACGAGCAGTACTTC. This chain joins TRBV4-3 and TRBJ2-7; TRBD2 aligns across 11 bases. V lost 6 bases and J lost 1; bases outside the gene matches: 5. Germline V gene data show CDR1 as LGHNA and CDR2 as YSLEER. This CDR3 region has 15 residues.

This clone was counted a few times. The gene calls are TRBV28 and TRBJ1-1, with 9 bases matching TRBD1. Germline V gene lookup returns CDR1 MDHEN and CDR2 SYDVKM. After removal of 5 bases from V and 2 bases from J, the junction contained 15 bases not matched to a gene. The CDR3 contains 18 residues. CDR3 nucleotide sequence: TGTGCCAGCAGTCTACCTGGGTCCGGGACAGGGCTAAACACTGAAGCTTTCTTT. Protein sequence: CASSLPGSGTGLNTEAFF.

The V call is TRBV7-8, the J call TRBJ2-1; D unresolved. Germline values: CDR1 SGHVS, CDR2 FQNEAQ. The CDR3 is made up of 11 amino acids. Trimming removed 5 bases from V and 10 bases from J, with 9 bases in between. The CDR3 sequence: CASSNLAEQFF. CDR3 bases: TGTGCCAGCAGCAACCTGGCCGAGCAGTTCTTC.

The chain carries TRBV6-1 and TRBJ2-7; D is uncertain. Per germline, CDR1 MNHNS and CDR2 SASEGT. Trimming stripped 2 bases from V and 2 bases from J, with 10 bases between. The CDR3 runs 14 residues. The CDR3 is CASSENTVTYEQYF. The CDR3 nucleotides are TGTGCCAGCAGTGAAAACACGGTGACCTACGAGCAGTACTTC.

The chain carries TRBV4-3 and TRBJ2-1; D uncertain. The length of the CDR3 is 9 residues. Germline V gives CDR1 LGHNA, CDR2 YSLEER. The V and J ends lost 4 bases and 13 bases respectively, with 5 bases between them. The CDR3 sequence is CASSLLQFF. CDR3 DNA: TGCGCCAGCAGCCTATTACAGTTCTTC.

The chain uses TRBV13 and TRBJ2-1; D may match TRBD1 or TRBD2 (5 bases each). The V and J ends lost 3 bases and 2 bases respectively, with 14 bases between them. CDR1 PRHDT and CDR2 FYEKMQ come from the germline V gene (reference sequence). This CDR3 region has 16 residues. In DNA form, the CDR3 reads TGTGCCAGCAGCTTGGAAGGGGCCGGGGCCTACAATGAGCAGTTCTTC. Its protein is CASSLEGAGAYNEQFF. The full variable domain, its missing parts supplied by reference TRBV13 and TRBJ2-1, is AAGVIQSPRHLIKEKRETATLKCYPIPRHDTVYWYQQGPGQDPQFLISFYEKMQSDKGSIPDRFSAQQFSDYHSELNMSSLELGDSALYFCASSLEGAGAYNEQFFGPGTRLTVL.

This sequence joins TRBV6-5 and TRBJ2-7, with 7 bases fitting TRBD1. The CDR3 sequence is 11 residues long. V was clipped by 8 bases and J by 6 bases; unmatched bases: 4. In germline, CDR1 is MNHEY, CDR2 SVGAGI. The CDR3 nucleotides are TGTGCCAGCCGATACAGGGGCGAGCAGTACTTC. Protein: CASRYRGEQYF.

CDR3 nucleotides: TGCGCCAGCAGCTCTGACCCCCGACAGAACGATAATTCACCCCTCCACTTT. Its protein is CASSSDPRQNDNSPLHF. V usage is TRBV5-1 and J usage is TRBJ1-6, with D maybe TRBD1 (5 bases). The CDR3 loop spans 17 amino acids. CDR1 and CDR2 from the germline V gene are SGHRS and YFSETQ. V lost 3 bases, J lost 5 bases, and 18 bases lay in between.

The V gene is TRBV2, the J gene TRBJ1-3; no reliable D call. The CDR3 length is 13 residues. Trimming stripped 8 bases from V and 1 base from J, with 9 bases between. Germline CDR1 SNHLY, CDR2 FYNNEI. CDR3 loop: CASGVVSGNTIYF. CDR3 nucleotides: TGTGCCAGCGGGGTGGTTTCTGGAAACACCATATATTTT.

V is TRBV10-3 and J is TRBJ2-5; perhaps TRBD1 as D (6 bases). Trimming left V 3 bases short and J 2 bases short, with 10 bases between. The CDR3 spans 14 residues. Germline-derived CDR1 and CDR2 are ENHRY and SYGVKD. The CDR3 nucleotides read TGTGCCATCAGTGATGCCGGGACACAAGAGACCCAGTACTTC. It encodes CAISDAGTQETQYF.

V usage is TRBV5-4 and J usage is TRBJ1-2; D is possibly TRBD1 (5 bases). Germline V gene lookup returns CDR1 SGHNT and CDR2 YYREEE (reference sequence). The CDR3 runs 13 residues. Trimming cost V 4 bases and J 6 bases, with 13 bases left between them. CDR3 residues: CASSRPGGDGYTF. In DNA, the CDR3 is TGTGCCAGCAGCAGGCCGGGGGGTGATGGCTACACCTTC.

The chain carries TRBV11-2 and TRBJ2-7, with 7 bases that match TRBD2. This CDR3 comprises 14 residues. The germline gives CDR1 SGHAT, CDR2 FQNNGV. Trimming cost V 5 bases and J 0 bases; bases outside gene matches: 4. CDR3 coding DNA: TGTGCCAGCAGCCCGGGGGGTTACTCCTACGAGCAGTACTTC. Residues: CASSPGGYSYEQYF. The full variable domain, its missing parts supplied by reference TRBV11-2 and TRBJ2-7, is EAGVAQSPRYKIIEKRQSVAFWCNPISGHATLYWYQQILGQGPKLLIQFQNNGVVDDSQLPKDRFSAERLKGVDSTLKIQPAKLEDSAVYLCASSPGGYSYEQYFGPGTRLTVT.

The V call is TRBV30, the J call TRBJ1-5, with 7 bases that match TRBD1. Germline trimming cut 3 bases from V and 5 bases from J; bases unmatched to any gene: 19. The germline CDR1 and CDR2 sequences are GTSNPN and SVGIG (reference sequence). The CDR3 has 18 amino acids. The CDR3 nucleotides are TGTGCCTGGAGGAAGGGGAAAACCGGGACAGCCTACGATCAGCCCCAGCATTTT. This gives the protein CAWRKGKTGTAYDQPQHF.

The chain recombines TRBV7-8 with TRBJ2-5, with TRBD1 as a possible D gene (6 bases). This CDR3 has 13 amino acids. The germline V gene encodes CDR1 SGHVS and CDR2 FQNEAQ. V shed 1 base and J shed 3 bases, with 6 bases lying between them. CDR3 protein: CASSLGTEETQYF. The CDR3 DNA reads TGTGCCAGCAGCTTAGGGACAGAAGAGACCCAGTACTTC. Supplemented by reference TRBV7-8 and TRBJ2-5, the full variable domain reads GAGVSQSPRYKVAKRGQDVALRCDPISGHVSLFWYQQALGQGPEFLTYFQNEAQLDKSGLPSDRFFAERPEGSVSTLKIQRTQQEDSAVYLCASSLGTEETQYFGPGTRLLVL.

The chain has TRBV6-6 and TRBJ2-5; 16 nucleotides align to TRBD2. Trimming at V came to 6 bases and at J to 5 bases, leaving 3 bases not matched to a gene. CDR3 length: 15 residues. Germline V lookup: CDR1 MNHNY, CDR2 SVGAGI (reference sequence). CDR3 in amino acids: CASRGTSGGAETQYF. The CDR3 nucleotides are TGTGCCAGCAGAGGGACTAGCGGGGGGGCGGAGACCCAGTACTTC.

J is TRBJ2-7 and V is TRBV7-9, with unresolved D. V gave up 1 base and J gave up 4 bases, with 8 bases separating them. The CDR3 is 13 residues long. Germline CDR1 and CDR2: SEHNR and FQNEAQ (reference sequence). In DNA, the CDR3 is TGTGCCAGCAGCTTAGATGTGAGGTACGAGCAGTACTTC. Translated, it gives CASSLDVRYEQYF.

J is TRBJ2-5 and V is TRBV5-1; D is possibly TRBD2 (6 bases). CDR1 and CDR2 from the germline V gene are SGHRS and YFSETQ. The CDR3 contains 14 residues. Trimming stripped 4 bases from V and 5 bases from J, with 15 bases between. The CDR3 loop is CASSGMVAGETQYF. The CDR3 coding sequence is TGCGCCAGCAGCGGGATGGTGGCGGGGGAGACCCAGTACTTC.

V usage is TRBV28 and J usage is TRBJ1-2, with D possibly TRBD1 on 5 matching bases. Trimming removed 11 bases from V and 0 bases from J, with 13 bases in between. Germline V gives CDR1 MDHEN, CDR2 SYDVKM. CDR3 length: 13 amino acids. The DNA for the CDR3 is TGTGCCGGAAGGGACGGAACTAACTATGGCTACACCTTC. It translates to CAGRDGTNYGYTF.

V usage is TRBV10-2 and J usage is TRBJ2-7; TRBD2 matches 8 bases. Germline CDR1 WSHSY, CDR2 SAAADI. This CDR3 is 15 amino acids long. Trimming cost V 3 bases and J 2 bases; bases outside gene matches: 6. The CDR3 loop is CASSDLRGGTYEQYF. The CDR3, as DNA: TGCGCCAGCAGTGATCTCCGGGGGGGCACCTACGAGCAGTACTTC.

The chain is built from TRBV19 and TRBJ1-1; tentative D call: TRBD1 (6 bases). The CDR3 has 16 residues. V was trimmed by 3 bases and J by 4 bases, leaving 18 bases between them. Germline V gene sequence: CDR1 LNHDA, CDR2 SQIVND (reference sequence). The CDR3 DNA reads TGTGCCAGTAGTATCCCTTCCCACAGGGCCGCCACTGAAGCTTTCTTT. Translated, it gives CASSIPSHRAATEAFF.

This rearrangement joins TRBV5-1 to TRBJ1-1; D may be TRBD1 (5 bases). The CDR3 sequence is 13 residues long. CDR1 is SGHRS, CDR2 YFSETQ, per germline. V lost 1 base, J lost 5 bases, and 9 bases lay in between. The chain's CDR3 is CASSLIGETEAFF. CDR3 coding DNA: TGCGCCAGCAGCTTGATAGGGGAGACTGAAGCTTTCTTT.

V and J are TRBV7-2 and TRBJ2-7; maybe TRBD2 (6 bases). In germline, CDR1 is SGHTA, CDR2 FQGNSA. The V end lost 6 bases, the J end lost 3 bases, and 15 bases lay between the germline ends. The CDR3 loop spans 14 amino acids. The CDR3 coding sequence is TGTGCCAGCAGTTCTCGGCGGGAAAACTACGAGCAGTACTTC. Translated: CASSSRRENYEQYF. The full variable domain, in which reference TRBV7-2 and TRBJ2-7 provide the parts outside the CDR3, is GAGVSQSPSNKVTEKGKDVELRCDPISGHTALYWYRQSLGQGLEFLIYFQGNSAPDKSGLPSDRFSAERTGGSVSTLTIQRTQQEDSAVYLCASSSRRENYEQYFGPGTRLTVT.

V gene TRBV2 combines with J gene TRBJ1-2; D is unresolved. With 8 bases removed from V and 3 bases from J, the gap between germline ends came to 10 bases. This CDR3 is built from 12 residues. From germline, CDR1 is SNHLY and CDR2 FYNNEI. The CDR3 nucleotides are TGTGCCAGCCCTGAAGGGTACTATGGCTACACCTTC. This gives the protein CASPEGYYGYTF.